A selection of T cell receptor beta chains follows, all from one sample in a study of cytomegalovirus exposure and HLA in healthy donors. TCRdb's copy holds only in-frame clones and misses some; the assay was immunoSEQ multiplex PCR. The data contain 100,000 or so clones, roughly 76% of them singletons. Sequencing input: PBMCs. The source of these receptors is a man in his forties in good health and CMV-seronegative. CDR3s include the opening cysteine and the closing phenylalanine or tryptophan.

v_gene	j_gene	CDR3aa
TRBV11-2	TRBJ2-5	CASSLGRQGRETQYF
TRBV19	TRBJ1-1	CASSMGLWRIF
TRBV2	TRBJ1-5	CASSALTGAGQPQHF
TRBV2	TRBJ2-7	CASSGQGFYEQYF
TRBV5-1	TRBJ2-1	CASSWTDNEQFF
TRBV5-1	TRBJ1-5	CASSLDGLNNQPQHF
TRBV5-6	TRBJ1-2	CASSLGDIYGYTF
TRBV7-9	TRBJ2-2	CASSKNYRDRGLTGELFF
TRBV19	TRBJ1-5	CASSIDHEMSQPQHF
TRBV7-9	TRBJ1-2	CASSYATGSNYGYTF
TRBV7-2	TRBJ2-3	CASGTSGGPDTQYF
TRBV7-8	TRBJ1-1	CATRGRKNTEAFF
TRBV5-3	TRBJ2-6	CARSSPVAGANVLTF
TRBV19	TRBJ2-1	CATKENYNEQFF
TRBV5-5	TRBJ1-1	CASSPNRDRPTFF
TRBV7-9	TRBJ2-1	CASAAFDEQFF
TRBV4-2	TRBJ1-1	CASSQAGRDTEAFF
TRBV19	TRBJ2-5	CASSMGRGRGVETQYF
TRBV7-3	TRBJ2-1	CASSLGLAEQFF
TRBV10-1	TRBJ2-5	CASSAVTGGQETQYF
TRBV27	TRBJ2-1	CASSFRVYNEQFF
TRBV7-2	TRBJ2-3	CASSSYSGGTDTQYF
TRBV29-1	TRBJ1-2	CSVRTGGLYGYTF
TRBV7-2	TRBJ1-4	CASSYNAGREKLFF
TRBV28	TRBJ2-3	CATTGLSTDTQYF
TRBV6-5	TRBJ2-7	CATDGTGYEQYF
TRBV19	TRBJ2-1	CASSIDGTIYNEQFF
TRBV10-3	TRBJ1-6	CAIKQASSYNSPLHF
TRBV5-1	TRBJ1-4	CASSLNSATNEKLFF
TRBV7-2	TRBJ1-1	CASSLGGQNTEAFF
TRBV5-1	TRBJ1-2	CASSPWSGQGARGYTF
TRBV13	TRBJ1-6	CASRTNSGTYNSPLHF
TRBV19	TRBJ1-2	CASTSYRDNNYGYTF
TRBV7-2	TRBJ1-2	CASSLSSTNRGGYTF
TRBV7-9	TRBJ1-5	CATSPQGTRQPQHF
TRBV29-1	TRBJ1-1	CSVEDQAKNTEAFF
TRBV23-1	TRBJ2-5	CASSQSWPAGEQETQYF
TRBV29-1	TRBJ2-1	CSAMTRLFNNEQFF
TRBV4-1	TRBJ1-5	CASSQSPGLLNQPQHF
TRBV19	TRBJ2-1	CASSIDRSGTYNEQFF
TRBV14	TRBJ1-6	CASSSRDSSYNSPLHF
TRBV19	TRBJ1-1	CASSSGGTEAFF
TRBV7-2	TRBJ2-2	CASSYSRELFF
TRBV11-2	TRBJ1-3	CASSSGQAGNTIYF
TRBV6-5	TRBJ1-4	CASSYSRPSLKEKLFF
TRBV11-2	TRBJ2-2	CASSSYRGRITGELFF
TRBV7-6	TRBJ2-1	CASSYLSGGALYNEQFF
TRBV27	TRBJ2-2	CASSFRVGGELFF
TRBV18	TRBJ1-6	CASSPYPGVNSPLHF
TRBV7-9	TRBJ2-1	CSSSHRDRGNEQFF
TRBV11-2	TRBJ2-3	CASSPRGTTDTQYF
TRBV5-5	TRBJ1-2	CASSLEGGHGYTF
TRBV11-3	TRBJ2-1	CASSSKRGGRREGEQFF
TRBV6-5	TRBJ1-2	CASSYTRGGGYGYTF
TRBV10-3	TRBJ2-3	CAISGAGGITDTQYF
TRBV5-1	TRBJ2-1	CASSPDRPTHNEQFF